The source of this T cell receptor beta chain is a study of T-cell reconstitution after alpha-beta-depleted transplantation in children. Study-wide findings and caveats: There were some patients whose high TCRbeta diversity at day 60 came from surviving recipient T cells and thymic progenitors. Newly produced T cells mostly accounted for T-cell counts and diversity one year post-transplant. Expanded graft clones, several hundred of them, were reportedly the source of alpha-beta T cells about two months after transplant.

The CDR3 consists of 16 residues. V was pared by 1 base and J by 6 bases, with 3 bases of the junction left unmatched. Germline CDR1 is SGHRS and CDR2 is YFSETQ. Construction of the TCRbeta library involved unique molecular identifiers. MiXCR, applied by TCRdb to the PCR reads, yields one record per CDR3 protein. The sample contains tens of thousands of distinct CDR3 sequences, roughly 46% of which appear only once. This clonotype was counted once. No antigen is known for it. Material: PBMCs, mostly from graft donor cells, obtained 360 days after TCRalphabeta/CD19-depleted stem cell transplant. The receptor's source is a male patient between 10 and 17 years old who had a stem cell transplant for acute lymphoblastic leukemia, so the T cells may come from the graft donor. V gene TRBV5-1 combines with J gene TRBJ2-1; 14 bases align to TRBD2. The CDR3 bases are TGCGCCAGCAGCTTGCCGGGACTAGCGGGAGTCAATGAGCAGTTCTTC. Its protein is CASSLPGLAGVNEQFF.